The 15 T cell receptor beta chains reported below all come from one sample, sequenced in a study of human T cells and chemical hapten exposure. TCRdb fed the RACE reads into MiXCR, producing one record per CDR3 protein. The sample records under 200,000 distinct CDR3 sequences, roughly a quarter being singletons. Time point described: patch test 3, about 24 weeks after DPC sensitization. Treatment denoted: therapeutic diphenylcyclopropenone sensitization with weekly scalp DPC. The starting material was whole blood, obtained in connection with sensitization to the hapten diphenylcyclopropenone (DPC). The receptors shown here come from a woman aged 18-29 years with alopecia areata. Some clones in this sample may be carry-over from other donors' samples.

This chain links TRBV5-1 with TRBJ2-5; D not certain. V was shortened by 2 bases and J by 5 bases, with 10 bases between the two germline ends. This CDR3 spans 13 amino acids. The germline CDR1 and CDR2 sequences are SGHRS and YFSETQ. CDR3 sequence reads: CASSFRAPETQYF. Written as DNA, the CDR3 is TGCGCCAGCAGCTTTAGGGCTCCGGAGACCCAGTACTTC.

V and J are TRBV20-1 and TRBJ2-7, with unresolved D. Trimming removed 0 bases from V and 4 bases from J, with 13 bases in between. The CDR3 loop spans 14 amino acids. Germline-derived CDR1 and CDR2 are DFQATT and SNEGSKA (reference sequence). This chain's CDR3 is CSARDPGQVYEQYF. The CDR3 DNA is TGCAGTGCTAGAGATCCGGGCCAGGTGTACGAGCAGTACTTC.

The rearrangement links TRBV6-5 to TRBJ1-5; D is ambiguous. The germline V gene encodes CDR1 MNHEY and CDR2 SVGAGI. The CDR3 totals 15 residues. Deletions cut 2 bases from V and 2 bases from J, with 10 bases between. CDR3 sequence reads: CASSYKGFGNQPQHF. DNA of the CDR3: TGTGCCAGCAGTTACAAGGGCTTCGGCAATCAGCCCCAGCATTTT.

The chain employs TRBV24-1 and TRBJ1-2; possibly TRBD1 for D (5 bases). The CDR3 sequence is 15 residues long. The germline CDR1 and CDR2 sequences are KGHDR and SFDVKD. V shed 3 bases and J shed 6 bases, with 16 bases lying between them. CDR3 nucleotide sequence: TGTGCCACCAGTGATCGAGGCAGGGAAAGAGATGGCTACACCTTC. Its protein is CATSDRGRERDGYTF.

A few counts support this clonotype. CDR3: CATSDPGTGGETQYF. The CDR3 bases are TGTGCCACCAGTGATCCCGGGACAGGGGGCGAGACCCAGTACTTC. The chain links TRBV24-1 to TRBJ2-5; 12 nucleotides line up with TRBD1. The germline V gene has CDR1 KGHDR and CDR2 SFDVKD. The CDR3 loop spans 15 amino acids. The ends lost 3 bases at V and 5 bases at J; junction bases unmatched: 3.

The CDR3 spells CASSEGQGNTF. The CDR3 DNA reads as TGTGCCAGCAGTGAAGGACAGGGAAACACCTTC. The chain employs TRBV25-1 and TRBJ1-2; 8 bases match TRBD1. Losses at the gene ends were 2 bases for V and 12 bases for J; bases not matched to a gene: 2. The CDR3 loop spans 11 amino acids. In germline, CDR1 is MGHDK, CDR2 SYGVNS.

This clonotype was seen a few times. V and J are TRBV30 and TRBJ2-3; D unclear. The CDR3 has 13 residues. The V gene's germline CDR1 is GTSNPN and CDR2 SVGIG (reference sequence). V was clipped by 2 bases and J by 4 bases, with 10 bases between them. The CDR3 nucleotides read TGTGCCTGGAGTAGGTCAGCCTCAGATACGCAGTATTTT. It translates to CAWSRSASDTQYF.

The rearrangement joins TRBV5-1 to TRBJ2-3; no firm D call. Germline V gene lookup returns CDR1 SGHRS and CDR2 YFSETQ. There are 13 residues in the CDR3. With 3 bases removed from V and 0 bases from J, the gap between germline ends came to 5 bases. In nucleotides, the CDR3 is TGCGCCAGCAGCTCCCCTAGCACAGATACGCAGTATTTT. It is translated as CASSSPSTDTQYF.

The chain combines TRBV18 with TRBJ2-5, with TRBD2 identical over 14 bases. The germline V gene encodes CDR1 KGHSH and CDR2 LQKENI. The CDR3 covers 16 residues. Losses at the gene ends were 3 bases for V and 4 bases for J; bases not matched to a gene: 4. The CDR3 protein is CASSPPGLAGAETQYF. The CDR3 DNA reads as TGTGCCAGCTCACCTCCGGGACTAGCGGGGGCAGAGACCCAGTACTTC.

V usage is TRBV29-1 and J usage is TRBJ1-4, with D tentatively TRBD1 (6 bases). The germline CDR1 and CDR2 sequences are SQVTM and ANQGSEA. The CDR3 runs 13 residues. V lost 3 bases to trimming and J lost 5 bases, with 10 bases between them. In DNA form, the CDR3 reads TGCAGCGTTGAGGGGGGGCCAAATGAAAAACTGTTTTTT. Its protein is CSVEGGPNEKLFF.

Only a few counts were recorded for this clonotype. The chain is built from TRBV18 and TRBJ2-3, with TRBD1 as a possible D gene (5 bases). This CDR3 has 16 amino acids. V shed 0 bases and J shed 0 bases, with 10 bases lying between them. CDR1 and CDR2 (germline): KGHSH, LQKENI. CDR3 protein: CASSPPTVLSTDTQYF. For the CDR3, the DNA is TGTGCCAGCTCACCACCGACAGTCCTTAGCACAGATACGCAGTATTTT.

The DNA of the CDR3 is TGCAGTGCTAGAAGAGCGGGAGGCACAGATACGCAGTATTTT. Its translation: CSARRAGGTDTQYF. The rearrangement links TRBV20-1 to TRBJ2-3; the match to TRBD2 covers 8 bases. This CDR3 spans 14 amino acids. CDR1 is DFQATT, CDR2 SNEGSKA, per germline (reference sequence). V was clipped by 2 bases and J by 1 base; unmatched bases: 2.

The table lists this clonotype with a few counts. This chain joins TRBV7-4 and TRBJ2-7; tentatively, D is TRBD2 (7 bases). The V end was cut by 4 bases, the J end by 7 bases, with 20 bases between. Per germline, CDR1 SGHVT and CDR2 SQSDAQ. The CDR3 has 15 residues. CDR3 DNA: TGTGCCAGCAGCTGGGCTGGGGGCGGGAGACAAGAGCAGTACTTC. Protein sequence: CASSWAGGGRQEQYF.

The chain recombines TRBV20-1 with TRBJ2-5; D unclear. Germline lookup yields CDR1 DFQATT and CDR2 SNEGSKA (reference sequence). Trimming removed 5 bases at V and 4 bases at J, with 20 bases between. The length of the CDR3 is 15 residues. The CDR3 DNA reads TGCAGTGCTGCTCCTGGGTCCTTCCGGAGAGAGACCCAGTACTTC. This sequence encodes CSAAPGSFRRETQYF.

V and J are TRBV2 and TRBJ1-1, with 11 bases identical to TRBD1. Germline values: CDR1 SNHLY, CDR2 FYNNEI. This CDR3 is 16 amino acids long. V lost 5 bases, J lost 1 base, and 6 bases stayed unmatched. This chain's CDR3 is CASSPGTGGPNTEAFF. CDR3 coding DNA: TGTGCCAGCAGTCCCGGGACAGGGGGACCGAACACTGAAGCTTTCTTT.